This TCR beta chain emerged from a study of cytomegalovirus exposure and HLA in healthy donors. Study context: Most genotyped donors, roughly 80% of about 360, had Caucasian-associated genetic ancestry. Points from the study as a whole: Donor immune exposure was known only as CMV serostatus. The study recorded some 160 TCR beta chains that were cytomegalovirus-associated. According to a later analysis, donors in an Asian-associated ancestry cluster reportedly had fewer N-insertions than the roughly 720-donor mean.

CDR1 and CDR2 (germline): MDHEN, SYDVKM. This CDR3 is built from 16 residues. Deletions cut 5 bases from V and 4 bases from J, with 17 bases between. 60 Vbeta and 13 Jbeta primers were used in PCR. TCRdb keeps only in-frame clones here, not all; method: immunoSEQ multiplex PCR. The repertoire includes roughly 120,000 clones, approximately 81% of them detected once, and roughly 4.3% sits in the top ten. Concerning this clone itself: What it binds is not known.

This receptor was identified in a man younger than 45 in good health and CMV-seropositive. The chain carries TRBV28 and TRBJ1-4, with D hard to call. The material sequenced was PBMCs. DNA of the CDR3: TGTGCCAGCAGTCCCGGGTCCTTCTTCGTTAATGAAAAACTGTTTTTT. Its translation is CASSPGSFFVNEKLFF.